Listed below are T cell receptor beta chains from one sample, sequenced in a study of blood T cell repertoires in COVID-19. Data came from immunoSEQ multiplex PCR; TCRdb stores just in-frame clones and leaves some out. The sample has about 110,000 clones; 88% are singletons. Sequencing was done on a sample of peripheral blood. Source of these receptors: a woman in her forties or fifties with acute or convalescent COVID-19. CDR3s include the opening cysteine and the closing phenylalanine or tryptophan. D genes are given only for firm matches. The size entry is marked missing in some rows and otherwise reads once, few, many or a size class.

D: -; size: -; J: TRBJ1-4; V: TRBV14; DNA: TGTGCCAGCAGCCAAGATAAGGGCAGGGGCGGTATAGGGGAAAAACTGTTTTTT; CDR3: CASSQDKGRGGIGEKLFF
D: TRBD1; size: -; J: TRBJ2-7; V: TRBV19; DNA: TGTGCCAGTAGTCCCCGACAGGGCGGGTACGAGCAGTACTTC; CDR3: CASSPRQGGYEQYF
D: -; size: -; J: TRBJ2-5; V: TRBV5-1; DNA: TGCGCCAGCAGCTTGGCCAGGAGGGTAGGCGGGTCGGGCCCCCAAGAGACCCAGTACTTC; CDR3: CASSLARRVGGSGPQETQYF
D: TRBD1; size: -; J: TRBJ1-2; V: TRBV2; DNA: TGTGCCAGCAGCAACAGACAGGGCTCCTATGGCTACACCTTC; CDR3: CASSNRQGSYGYTF
D: -; size: few; J: TRBJ2-7; V: TRBV28; DNA: TGTGCCAGCAGTCCGCCCGGTGAGATGGGACAACCCTACTTC; CDR3: CASSPPGEMGQPYF
D: TRBD2; size: -; J: TRBJ2-3; V: TRBV11-1; DNA: TGTGCCAGCAGCTTGGGACTAGCGGAGTACACAGATACGCAGTATTTT; CDR3: CASSLGLAEYTDTQYF
D: TRBD2; size: -; J: TRBJ2-1; V: TRBV30; DNA: TGTGCCTGGGACCAGACTAGCGGCCCCGGTGAGCAGTTCTTC; CDR3: CAWDQTSGPGEQFF
D: TRBD1; size: -; J: TRBJ1-2; V: TRBV19; DNA: TGTGCCAGTCTTCCGGGACAGGACTATGGCTACACCTTC; CDR3: CASLPGQDYGYTF
D: -; size: once; J: TRBJ2-1; V: TRBV5-1; DNA: TGCGCCAGCAGCGAACAGGGCCTTGAGTTCAATGAGCAGTTCTTC; CDR3: CASSEQGLEFNEQFF
D: TRBD1; size: -; J: TRBJ2-6; V: TRBV5-5; DNA: TGTGCCAGCAGCTTGGTCTTGGGACAGGCAAGCTCTGGGGCCAACGTCCTGACTTTC; CDR3: CASSLVLGQASSGANVLTF
D: TRBD2; size: -; J: TRBJ2-1; V: TRBV9; DNA: TGTGCCAGCAGCGGGGGACTAGCGGGAGTCAATGAGCAGTTCTTC; CDR3: CASSGGLAGVNEQFF
D: -; size: -; J: TRBJ2-1; V: TRBV7-9; DNA: TGTGCCAGTCTCCTGGCAGGGGTTGAAAATGAGCAGTTCTTC; CDR3: CASLLAGVENEQFF
D: -; size: -; J: TRBJ1-1; V: TRBV12-3/TRBV12-4; DNA: TGTGCCAGCAGGGGGAGTGGTGAAGCTTTCTTT; CDR3: CASRGSGEAFF
D: -; size: -; J: TRBJ2-7; V: TRBV18; DNA: TGTGCCAGCTCCCGACTCGGTGACGAGCAGTACTTC; CDR3: CASSRLGDEQYF
D: TRBD2; size: -; J: TRBJ2-5; V: TRBV18; DNA: TGTGCCAGCTCACCGTGGAGTAGCGGGAGTGGGGAGACCCAGTACTTC; CDR3: CASSPWSSGSGETQYF
D: -; size: -; J: TRBJ2-7; V: TRBV11-3; DNA: TGTGCCAGCAGCTTAGGTCCTGGGCCCACCTACGAGCAGTACTTC; CDR3: CASSLGPGPTYEQYF
D: TRBD1; size: -; J: TRBJ1-4; V: TRBV18; DNA: TGTGCCAGCTCAACCGGGACAGGGAATGAAAAACTGTTTTTT; CDR3: CASSTGTGNEKLFF
D: -; size: -; J: TRBJ2-7; V: TRBV19; DNA: TGTGCCAGTAGTACCACACCTCGGAGGCAGAGCTCCTACGAGCAGTACTTC; CDR3: CASSTTPRRQSSYEQYF
D: -; size: -; J: TRBJ2-7; V: TRBV6-5; DNA: TGTGCCAGCAGTTACGAGGACAGCTCCTACGAGCAGTACTTC; CDR3: CASSYEDSSYEQYF
D: TRBD2; size: few; J: TRBJ2-5; V: TRBV28; DNA: TGTGCCAGCACTGGGAGGCGGGAGATGGAGACCCAGTACTTC; CDR3: CASTGRREMETQYF
D: TRBD2; size: -; J: TRBJ2-7; V: TRBV10-3; DNA: TGTGCCATCAGTGCCGGGACTAGCGGAGGCTACGAGCAGTACTTC; CDR3: CAISAGTSGGYEQYF
D: TRBD2; size: few; J: TRBJ2-1; V: TRBV19; DNA: TGTGCCAGTAGCCTCGAGGTATCCGGGAGGAGTGAGCAGTTCTTC; CDR3: CASSLEVSGRSEQFF
D: TRBD2; size: -; J: TRBJ2-1; V: TRBV7-2; DNA: TGTGCCAGCACCGGACTAGGAGGGATCGAGCAGTTCTTC; CDR3: CASTGLGGIEQFF
D: TRBD2; size: -; J: TRBJ2-5; V: TRBV18; DNA: TGTGCCAGCTCACCAACTAGCGGGAGTGGCGAGACCCAGTACTTC; CDR3: CASSPTSGSGETQYF
D: TRBD1; size: -; J: TRBJ1-2; V: TRBV6-1; DNA: TGTGCCAGCAGTGAAGAATGGGACAGGGGCTATGGCTACACCTTC; CDR3: CASSEEWDRGYGYTF
D: -; size: once; J: TRBJ2-1; V: TRBV7-9; DNA: TGTGCCAGCAGCTCATACCCGATGTGGAGCAATGAGCAGTTCTTC; CDR3: CASSSYPMWSNEQFF
D: -; size: -; J: TRBJ1-3; V: TRBV19; DNA: TGTGCCAGTAGCCCGACTGACTCTGGAAACACCATATATTTT; CDR3: CASSPTDSGNTIYF
D: -; size: -; J: TRBJ2-7; V: TRBV18; DNA: TGTGCCAGCTCACCAGGCCAGGGGATCGACGAGCAGTACTTC; CDR3: CASSPGQGIDEQYF
D: -; size: -; J: TRBJ1-4; V: TRBV11-2; DNA: TGTGCCAGCAGGACGGGGGTTACTACTAATGAAAAACTGTTTTTT; CDR3: CASRTGVTTNEKLFF
D: -; size: -; J: TRBJ1-2; V: TRBV6-4; DNA: TGTGCCAGCAGTGACTCGAAGGGGATACGCGGCTATGGCTACACCTTC; CDR3: CASSDSKGIRGYGYTF
D: -; size: -; J: TRBJ1-6; V: TRBV18; DNA: TGTGCCAGCTCCCCGGTTTCGGGGAGGAATTCACCCCTCCACTTT; CDR3: CASSPVSGRNSPLHF
D: -; size: -; J: TRBJ1-4; V: TRBV12-3/TRBV12-4; DNA: TGTGCCAGCAGTCTCACGGGTGAAAAACTGTTTTTT; CDR3: CASSLTGEKLFF
D: -; size: once; J: TRBJ2-2; V: TRBV7-6; DNA: TGTGCCAGCAGCTCCCGTATTGCGGACACCGGGGAGCTGTTTTTT; CDR3: CASSSRIADTGELFF
D: -; size: -; J: TRBJ2-1; V: TRBV3-1/TRBV3-2; DNA: TGTGCCAGCAGCCAAGAAGCTCTTAAGACCTACAATGAGCAGTTCTTC; CDR3: CASSQEALKTYNEQFF
D: -; size: -; J: TRBJ2-7; V: TRBV11-2; DNA: TGTGCCAGCAGGCCCCAGCTGAGCGGATCTTACGAGCAGTACTTC; CDR3: CASRPQLSGSYEQYF
D: TRBD1; size: -; J: TRBJ2-7; V: TRBV6-5; DNA: TGTGCCAGCAACCGGGACAGGGGCTACGAGCAGTACTTC; CDR3: CASNRDRGYEQYF
D: -; size: -; J: TRBJ1-1; V: TRBV11-3; DNA: TGTGCCAGCAGCTCTAGCCGACAGGCTTCTGAAGCTTTCTTT; CDR3: CASSSSRQASEAFF
D: TRBD2; size: many; J: TRBJ2-2; V: TRBV18; DNA: TGTGCCAGCTCACCAAAAGCACTAGCGGGCTACACCGGGGAGCTGTTTTTT; CDR3: CASSPKALAGYTGELFF
D: TRBD1; size: -; J: TRBJ1-5; V: TRBV2; DNA: TGTGCCAGCAGTGAAGGAGCAGGGGGCGTTCAGCCCCAGCATTTT; CDR3: CASSEGAGGVQPQHF
D: TRBD1; size: -; J: TRBJ1-1; V: TRBV3-1/TRBV3-2; DNA: TGTGCCAGCAGCGAAGACAGGGGGCGGGCTGAAGCTTTCTTT; CDR3: CASSEDRGRAEAFF
D: -; size: -; J: TRBJ2-1; V: TRBV24-1; DNA: TGTGCCACCAGTGAGAGGGTTGTTGGTGAGCAGTTCTTC; CDR3: CATSERVVGEQFF
D: -; size: -; J: TRBJ1-1; V: TRBV2; DNA: TGTGCCAGCAGTACCGGGGTGGGCACTGAAGCTTTCTTT; CDR3: CASSTGVGTEAFF
D: TRBD1; size: -; J: TRBJ2-1; V: TRBV19; DNA: TGTGCCAGTACGAAAGGGGGCGCGGGCTACAATGAGCAGTTCTTC; CDR3: CASTKGGAGYNEQFF
D: -; size: -; J: TRBJ2-2; V: TRBV7-9; DNA: TGTGCCAGCAGCTTGGTAGGGAGACGGGGAAAACCAAACACCGGGGAGCTGTTTTTT; CDR3: CASSLVGRRGKPNTGELFF
D: -; size: once; J: TRBJ1-1; V: TRBV10-3; DNA: TGTGCCTCAGGACAGATCGACACTGAAGCTTTCTTT; CDR3: CASGQIDTEAFF
D: -; size: -; J: TRBJ2-7; V: TRBV4-1; DNA: TGCGCCAGCAGCCAAGATCGTCAGGGGCCCTACGAGCAGTACTTC; CDR3: CASSQDRQGPYEQYF
D: TRBD1; size: -; J: TRBJ1-2; V: TRBV29-1; DNA: TGCAGCGTTATTAATCGACAGGGGGTAGCCACCTTC; CDR3: CSVINRQGVATF